These 2 T cell receptor beta chains originate from one sample sequenced in a study of T cell responses to AZD1222 COVID-19 vaccine. Clones were sequenced by immunoSEQ multiplex PCR, and TCRdb holds only the in-frame ones, with some missing. The sample yields 95,000 to 100,000 clones, roughly 90% seen once. Sequenced material: peripheral blood, taken 28 days after the second AZD1222 dose. These receptors were obtained from an adult who received the AZD1222 COVID-19 vaccine.

The chain couples TRBV12-3 or TRBV12-4 to TRBJ1-6; D is ambiguous. This CDR3 region has 13 residues. V was shortened by 6 bases and J by 9 bases, with 12 bases between the two germline ends. CDR3 loop: CASRLSLGSPLHF. CDR3 DNA sequence: TGTGCCAGCAGACTTAGCCTGGGTTCACCCCTCCACTTT.

The CDR3 here is CAWESGTVWGYGYTF. The CDR3 region has the DNA TGTGCCTGGGAATCCGGGACAGTATGGGGCTATGGCTACACCTTC. The rearrangement joins TRBV30 to TRBJ1-2; 7 positions agree with TRBD1. This CDR3 spans 15 amino acids. CDR1 is GTSNPN, CDR2 SVGIG, per germline (reference sequence). After removal of 5 bases from V and 4 bases from J, the junction contained 13 bases not matched to a gene.